The rows below give T cell receptor beta chains drawn from one sample of a study of blood T cell repertoires in COVID-19. The protocol was immunoSEQ multiplex PCR, while the TCRdb copy is restricted to in-frame clones and leaves out a portion. This sample has around 23,000 clones; around 90% occur once, and the top ten carry 8% to 9.5%. The sample comprised peripheral blood. The receptors here all came from a man aged 45 to 65 with active COVID-19. Both conserved end residues are part of each CDR3. D genes are given only for firm matches. The listing skips clone size in some rows; elsewhere it reads once, few, many or a size class.

TRBV12-1	TRBJ2-2	.	16	.	TGTGCCACCCGGCCTAGCCCGACTAGCGCGGCCGGGGAGCTGTTTTTT	CATRPSPTSAAGELFF
TRBV4-1	TRBJ2-5	TRBD1	15	.	TGCGCCAGCAGCCAAGAAATCGGGACAGCCGGCACCCAGTACTTC	CASSQEIGTAGTQYF
TRBV19	TRBJ2-1	TRBD2	19	.	TGTGCCAGTAGTCTCGAGGGAGGACTAGCGGGAGGGCCGAGGAATGAGCAGTTCTTC	CASSLEGGLAGGPRNEQFF
TRBV7-2	TRBJ1-5	.	14	few	TGTGCCAGCAGCTTAGGAGTAAGCAATCAGCCCCAGCATTTT	CASSLGVSNQPQHF
TRBV5-1	TRBJ2-7	TRBD1	15	.	TGCGCCAGCAGCAAACGACAGGGGGCCGGGATTGTTCAGTACTTC	CASSKRQGAGIVQYF
TRBV11-1	TRBJ1-4	.	13	.	TGTGCCAGCAGCTTGGGGAGTAATGAAAAACTGTTTTTT	CASSLGSNEKLFF
TRBV24-1	TRBJ2-3	.	12	once	TGTGCCACCAGTGGTATCACAGATACGCAGTATTTT	CATSGITDTQYF
TRBV9	TRBJ2-2	TRBD2	17	.	TGTGCCAGCAGCGTAGAGGGTAGCGGGAGGTACACCGGGGAGCTGTTTTTT	CASSVEGSGRYTGELFF
TRBV6-5	TRBJ2-3	TRBD2	15	.	TGTGCCAGCAGGGGACTAGCGGCCGTCACAGATACGCAGTATTTT	CASRGLAAVTDTQYF
TRBV6-2/TRBV6-3	TRBJ2-2	TRBD2	15	.	TGTGCCAGCAGTTACTTGGGGGGGAAGACCGGGGAGCTGTTTTTT	CASSYLGGKTGELFF
TRBV9	TRBJ1-4	TRBD1	16	few	TGTGCCAGCAGCTCCCGGGACAGGGGTGCTAATGAAAAACTGTTTTTT	CASSSRDRGANEKLFF
TRBV7-8	TRBJ2-1	TRBD2	15	.	TGTGCCAGCAGCTGGACTAGCGGGAGACTTTATGAGCAGTTCTTC	CASSWTSGRLYEQFF
TRBV10-2	TRBJ2-1	.	16	once	TGCGCCAGCAGTGTTCAGGGGGGAAAGGGGGACAATGAGCAGTTCTTC	CASSVQGGKGDNEQFF
TRBV28	TRBJ1-5	.	16	.	TGTGCCAGCAGTTTACAGGGGAAAACGAGCAATCAGCCCCAGCATTTT	CASSLQGKTSNQPQHF
TRBV5-1	TRBJ1-6	.	14	few	TGCGCCAGCAGCTTGGTGGGGAGGGGTTCACCCCTCCACTTT	CASSLVGRGSPLHF
TRBV24-1	TRBJ2-1	.	12	.	TGTGCCACCAGTGCACTTGTCAATGAGCAGTTCTTC	CATSALVNEQFF
TRBV19	TRBJ1-2	TRBD1	13	.	TGTGCCAGTAGTCACAGGGGTCGGTATGGCTACACCTTC	CASSHRGRYGYTF
TRBV7-8	TRBJ1-1	.	11	few	TGTGCCAGCAGCCCTAAGACTGAAGCTTTCTTT	CASSPKTEAFF
TRBV7-9	TRBJ2-2	.	14	.	TGTGCCATCGAACGGTCCGATAACACCGGGGAGCTGTTTTTT	CAIERSDNTGELFF
TRBV25-1	TRBJ2-1	TRBD2	15	.	TGTGCCAGCAGTGAAGCGGGAGACGGCTACAATGAGCAGTTCTTC	CASSEAGDGYNEQFF
TRBV2	TRBJ2-1	TRBD1	12	.	TGTGCCAGCAGTGAAAACAGGGGTAGGGGGTTCTTC	CASSENRGRGFF
TRBV6-4	TRBJ2-3	TRBD2	15	.	TGTGCCAGCAGTGTTATAGCGGGGGGGCCAGATACGCAGTATTTT	CASSVIAGGPDTQYF
TRBV19	TRBJ1-2	.	15	.	TGTGCCAGTAGTATACCGGGACAAGTGACCGGTGGCTACACCTTC	CASSIPGQVTGGYTF
TRBV5-4	TRBJ2-3	.	15	.	TGTGCCAGCAGCTTGGGACAGGTAGTCCCAGATACGCAGTATTTT	CASSLGQVVPDTQYF
TRBV20-1	TRBJ2-7	.	11	.	TGCAGTGCTTCGGTTGGCTACGAGCAGTACTTC	CSASVGYEQYF
TRBV5-1	TRBJ1-4	TRBD1	14	.	TGCGCCAGCAGCATGGACAGGGGCGGGCAAAAACTGTTTTTT	CASSMDRGGQKLFF
TRBV4-1	TRBJ1-4	TRBD1	16	few	TGCGCCAGCAGCCAAGCGCAGGGGGGCAGTCATGAAAAACTGTTTTTT	CASSQAQGGSHEKLFF
TRBV7-2	TRBJ1-2	TRBD1	14	.	TGTGCCAGCAGCGTAGGGGGCGCCGGTTATGGCTACACCTTC	CASSVGGAGYGYTF
TRBV7-9	TRBJ1-1	.	14	once	TGTGCCAGCAGCTTGGGGCCAATGAACACTGAAGCTTTCTTT	CASSLGPMNTEAFF
TRBV18	TRBJ1-6	.	18	.	TGTGCCAGCTCACTTTTACTACCCGTGGCGGAAATTAATTCACCCCTCCACTTT	CASSLLLPVAEINSPLHF
TRBV19	TRBJ2-2	TRBD2	15	.	TGTGCCACCCAAGCGTGGGAGGGCCACACCGGGGAGCTGTTTTTT	CATQAWEGHTGELFF
TRBV7-3	TRBJ1-2	TRBD1	16	once	TGTGCCAGCAGCTTAACGGGGACAGGGGTGGACTATGGCTACACCTTC	CASSLTGTGVDYGYTF
TRBV10-3	TRBJ2-3	.	13	.	TGTGCCATCAGTGACGGGATGGCAGATACGCAGTATTTT	CAISDGMADTQYF
TRBV7-9	TRBJ2-7	.	15	.	TGTGCCAGCAGCATGGAGGTTGACTGGTCCTACGAGCAGTACTTC	CASSMEVDWSYEQYF
TRBV6-5	TRBJ1-4	TRBD1	14	.	TGTGCCAGCAAACTCACAGGGGCAAGAGAAAAACTGTTTTTT	CASKLTGAREKLFF
TRBV7-9	TRBJ1-6	.	16	.	TGTGCCAGCAGCTCAGCGTCAGGGGAAGGGAATTCACCCCTCCACTTT	CASSSASGEGNSPLHF
TRBV4-3	TRBJ2-1	TRBD2	16	.	TGCGCCAGCAGCCAATCTAGGCTAGCGGGGTCCAATGAGCAGTTCTTC	CASSQSRLAGSNEQFF
TRBV28	TRBJ2-1	TRBD1	16	.	TGTGCCAGCAGGGACCCGGGACAGGGGGCGCAAAATGAGCAGTTCTTC	CASRDPGQGAQNEQFF
TRBV7-3	TRBJ2-7	TRBD1	15	.	TGTGCCAGCAGCCGACCGGGACAGGGATCCTACGAGCAGTACTTC	CASSRPGQGSYEQYF
TRBV7-2	TRBJ1-5	.	15	.	TGTGCCAGCAGCTTTGGAGGGGAAAGGGTTCAGCCCCAGCATTTT	CASSFGGERVQPQHF
TRBV19	TRBJ1-2	TRBD1	14	.	TGTGCCAGTCGCGACAGGGGGACTAACTATGGCTACACCTTC	CASRDRGTNYGYTF